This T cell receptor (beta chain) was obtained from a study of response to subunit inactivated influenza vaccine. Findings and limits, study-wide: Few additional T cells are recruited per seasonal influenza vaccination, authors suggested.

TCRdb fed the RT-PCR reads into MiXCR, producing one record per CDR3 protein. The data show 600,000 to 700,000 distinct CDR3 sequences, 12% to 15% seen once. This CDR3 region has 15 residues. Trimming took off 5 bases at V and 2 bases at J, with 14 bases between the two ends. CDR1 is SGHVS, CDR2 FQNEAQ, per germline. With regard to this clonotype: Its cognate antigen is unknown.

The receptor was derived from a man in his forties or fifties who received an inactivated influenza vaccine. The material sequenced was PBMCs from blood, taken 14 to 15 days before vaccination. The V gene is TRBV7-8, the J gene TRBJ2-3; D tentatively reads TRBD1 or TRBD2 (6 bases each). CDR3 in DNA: TGTGCCAGCAGCGCCCCGGGGGCCCCCACAGATACGCAGTATTTT. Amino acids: CASSAPGAPTDTQYF. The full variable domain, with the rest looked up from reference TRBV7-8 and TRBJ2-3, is GAGVSQSPRYKVAKRGQDVALRCDPISGHVSLFWYQQALGQGPEFLTYFQNEAQLDKSGLPSDRFFAERPEGSVSTLKIQRTQQEDSAVYLCASSAPGAPTDTQYFGPGTRLTVL.